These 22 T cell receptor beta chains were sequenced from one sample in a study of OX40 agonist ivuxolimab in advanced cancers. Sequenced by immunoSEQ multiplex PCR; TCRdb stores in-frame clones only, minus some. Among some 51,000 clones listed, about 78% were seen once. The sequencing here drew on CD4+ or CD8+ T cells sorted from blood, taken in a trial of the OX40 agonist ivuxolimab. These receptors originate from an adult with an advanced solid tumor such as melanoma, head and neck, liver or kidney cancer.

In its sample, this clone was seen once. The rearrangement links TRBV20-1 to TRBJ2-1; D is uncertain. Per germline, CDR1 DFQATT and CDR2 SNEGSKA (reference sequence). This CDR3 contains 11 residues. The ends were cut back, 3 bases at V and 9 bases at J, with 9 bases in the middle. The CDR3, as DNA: TGCAGTGCTAGCCCCCGTGGTGAGCAGTTCTTC. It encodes CSASPRGEQFF.

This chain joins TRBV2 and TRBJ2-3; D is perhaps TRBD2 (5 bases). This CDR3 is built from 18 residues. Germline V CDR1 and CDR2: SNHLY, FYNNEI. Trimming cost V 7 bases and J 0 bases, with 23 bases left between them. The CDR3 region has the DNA TGTGCCAGCACCCTGGTTAGGGAGCTATTGAAAAGCACAGATACGCAGTATTTT. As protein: CASTLVRELLKSTDTQYF. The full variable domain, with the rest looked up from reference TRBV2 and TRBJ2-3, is EPEVTQTPSHQVTQMGQEVILRCVPISNHLYFYWYRQILGQKVEFLVSFYNNEISEKSEIFDDQFSVERPDGSNFTLKIRSTKLEDSAMYFCASTLVRELLKSTDTQYFGPGTRLTVL.

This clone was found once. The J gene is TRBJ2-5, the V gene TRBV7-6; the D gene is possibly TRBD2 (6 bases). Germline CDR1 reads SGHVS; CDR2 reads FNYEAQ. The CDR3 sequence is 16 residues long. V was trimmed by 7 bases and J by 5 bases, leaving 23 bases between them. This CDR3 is CASTIRAGPDRETQYF. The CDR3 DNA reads TGTGCCAGCACCATTAGGGCGGGGCCAGATCGGGAGACCCAGTACTTC.

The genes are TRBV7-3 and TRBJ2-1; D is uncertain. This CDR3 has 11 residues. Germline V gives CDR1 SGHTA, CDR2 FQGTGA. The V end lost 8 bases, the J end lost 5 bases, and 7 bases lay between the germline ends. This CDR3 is CASGRNNEQFF. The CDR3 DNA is TGTGCCAGCGGTAGGAACAATGAGCAGTTCTTC.

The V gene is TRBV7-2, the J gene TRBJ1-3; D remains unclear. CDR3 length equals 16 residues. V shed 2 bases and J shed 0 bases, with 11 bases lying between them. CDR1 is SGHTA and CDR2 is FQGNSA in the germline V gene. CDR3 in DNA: TGTGCCAGCAGCTTATTGAGTAGTGGCTCTGGAAACACCATATATTTT. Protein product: CASSLLSSGSGNTIYF.

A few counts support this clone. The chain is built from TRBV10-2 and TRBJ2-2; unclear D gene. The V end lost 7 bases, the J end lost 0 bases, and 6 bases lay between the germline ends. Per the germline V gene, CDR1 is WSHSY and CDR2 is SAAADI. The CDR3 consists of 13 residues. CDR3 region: CASKPTNTGELFF. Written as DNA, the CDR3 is TGCGCCAGCAAGCCCACGAACACCGGGGAGCTGTTTTTT.

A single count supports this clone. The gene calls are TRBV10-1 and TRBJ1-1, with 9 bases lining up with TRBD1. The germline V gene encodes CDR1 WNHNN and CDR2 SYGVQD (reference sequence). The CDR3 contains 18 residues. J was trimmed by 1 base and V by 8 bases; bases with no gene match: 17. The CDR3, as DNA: TGCGCCAGCCCACCGCCCAGGGGGCCGGGACAGGGGAACACTGAAGCTTTCTTT. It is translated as CASPPPRGPGQGNTEAFF.

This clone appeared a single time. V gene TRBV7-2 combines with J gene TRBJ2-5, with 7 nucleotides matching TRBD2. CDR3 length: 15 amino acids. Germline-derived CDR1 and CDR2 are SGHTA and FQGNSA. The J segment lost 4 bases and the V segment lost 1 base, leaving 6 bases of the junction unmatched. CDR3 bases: TGTGCCAGCAGCTTAGTTGCGGGAGCGGGAGAGACCCAGTACTTC. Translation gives CASSLVAGAGETQYF.

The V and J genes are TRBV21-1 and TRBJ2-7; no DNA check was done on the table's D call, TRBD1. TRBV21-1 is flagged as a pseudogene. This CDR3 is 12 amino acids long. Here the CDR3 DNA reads TGTGCCAGCAGTACAAACAGGGCCGAGCAGTACTTC. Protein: CASSTNRAEQYF.

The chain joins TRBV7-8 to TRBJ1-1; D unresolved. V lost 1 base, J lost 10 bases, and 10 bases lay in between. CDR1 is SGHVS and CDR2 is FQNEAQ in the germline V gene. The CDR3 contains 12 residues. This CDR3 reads CASSLVSRGAFF. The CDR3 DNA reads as TGTGCCAGCAGCTTAGTTTCTCGGGGAGCTTTCTTT.

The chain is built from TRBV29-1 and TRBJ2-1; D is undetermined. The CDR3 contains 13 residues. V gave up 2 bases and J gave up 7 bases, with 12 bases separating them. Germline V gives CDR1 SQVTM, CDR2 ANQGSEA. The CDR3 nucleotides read TGCAGCGTTGAAAGGTCTTTGGAGAATGAGCAGTTCTTC. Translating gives CSVERSLENEQFF.

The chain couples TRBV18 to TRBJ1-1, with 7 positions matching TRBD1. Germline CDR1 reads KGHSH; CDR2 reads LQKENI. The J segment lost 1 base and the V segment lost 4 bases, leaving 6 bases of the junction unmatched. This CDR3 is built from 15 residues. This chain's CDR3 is CASSQNRGENTEAFF. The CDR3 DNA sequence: TGTGCCAGCTCACAAAACAGGGGTGAGAACACTGAAGCTTTCTTT. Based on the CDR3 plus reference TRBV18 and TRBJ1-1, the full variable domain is NAGVMQNPRHLVRRRGQEARLRCSPMKGHSHVYWYRQLPEEGLKFMVYLQKENIIDESGMPKERFSAEFPKEGPSILRIQQVVRGDSAAYFCASSQNRGENTEAFFGQGTRLTVV.

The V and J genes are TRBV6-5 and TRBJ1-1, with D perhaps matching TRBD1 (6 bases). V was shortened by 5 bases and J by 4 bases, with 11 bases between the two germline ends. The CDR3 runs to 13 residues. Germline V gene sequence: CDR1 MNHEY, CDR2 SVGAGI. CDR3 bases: TGTGCCAGCAGTGTTGACAGGCCCACTGAAGCTTTCTTT. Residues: CASSVDRPTEAFF.

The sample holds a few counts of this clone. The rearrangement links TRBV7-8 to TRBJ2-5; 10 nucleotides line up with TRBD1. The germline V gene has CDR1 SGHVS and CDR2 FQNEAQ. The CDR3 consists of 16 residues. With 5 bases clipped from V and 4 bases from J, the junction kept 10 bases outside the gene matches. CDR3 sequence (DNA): TGTGCCAGCAGCCGGACGGGACAGGGGCCGCGAGAGACCCAGTACTTC. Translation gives CASSRTGQGPRETQYF.

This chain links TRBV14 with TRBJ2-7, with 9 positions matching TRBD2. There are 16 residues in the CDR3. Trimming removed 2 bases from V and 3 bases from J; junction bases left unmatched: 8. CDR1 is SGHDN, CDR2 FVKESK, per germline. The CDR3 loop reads CASSQKRGLAHYEQYF. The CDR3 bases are TGTGCCAGCAGCCAAAAACGGGGACTAGCACACTACGAGCAGTACTTC.

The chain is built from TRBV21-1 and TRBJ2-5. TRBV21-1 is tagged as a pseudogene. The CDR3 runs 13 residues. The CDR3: CASSKSVGETQYF. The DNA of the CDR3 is TGTGCCAGCAGCAAGTCAGTGGGGGAGACCCAGTACTTC.

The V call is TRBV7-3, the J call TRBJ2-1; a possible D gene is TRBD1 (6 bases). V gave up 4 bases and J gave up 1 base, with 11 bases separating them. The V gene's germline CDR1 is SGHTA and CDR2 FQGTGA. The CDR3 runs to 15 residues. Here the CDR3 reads CASSYQTGSYNEQFF. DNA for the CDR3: TGTGCCAGCAGCTACCAGACAGGTTCCTACAATGAGCAGTTCTTC.

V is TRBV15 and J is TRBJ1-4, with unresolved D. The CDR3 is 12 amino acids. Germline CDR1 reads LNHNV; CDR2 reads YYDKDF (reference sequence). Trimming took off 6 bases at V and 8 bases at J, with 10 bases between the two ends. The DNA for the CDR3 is TGTGCCACCAGTGAAGGACGGGAAAAACTGTTTTTT. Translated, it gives CATSEGREKLFF.

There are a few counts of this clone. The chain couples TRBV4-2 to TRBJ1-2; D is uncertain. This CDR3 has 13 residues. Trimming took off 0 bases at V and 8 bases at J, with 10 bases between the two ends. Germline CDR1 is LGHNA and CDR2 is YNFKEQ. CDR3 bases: TGTGCCAGCAGCCAAGATAAGGGTTTGGGCTACACCTTC. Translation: CASSQDKGLGYTF.

CDR3 nucleotides: TGTGCCAGCAGACATATAGACAGGGGAATGAGTCAGCCCCAGCATTTT. It translates to CASRHIDRGMSQPQHF. V and J are TRBV28 and TRBJ1-5, with 8 bases matching TRBD1. Germline-derived CDR1 and CDR2 are MDHEN and SYDVKM. The CDR3 runs to 16 residues. V gave up 6 bases and J gave up 6 bases; unmatched junction bases: 13.

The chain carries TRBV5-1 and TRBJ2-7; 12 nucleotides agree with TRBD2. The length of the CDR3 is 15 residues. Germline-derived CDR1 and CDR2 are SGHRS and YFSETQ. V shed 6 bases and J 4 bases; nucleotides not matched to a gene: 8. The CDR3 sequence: CASTTAGTSGYEQYF. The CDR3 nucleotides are TGCGCCAGCACCACCGCCGGGACTAGCGGGTACGAGCAGTACTTC.

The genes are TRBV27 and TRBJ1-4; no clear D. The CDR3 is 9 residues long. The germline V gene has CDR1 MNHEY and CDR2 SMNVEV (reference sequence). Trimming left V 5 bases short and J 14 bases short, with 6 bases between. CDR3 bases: TGTGCCAGCAGTAAAGGGCTGTTTTTT. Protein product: CASSKGLFF. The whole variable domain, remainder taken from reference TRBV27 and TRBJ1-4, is EAQVTQNPRYLITVTGKKLTVTCSQNMNHEYMSWYRQDPGLGLRQIYYSMNVEVTDKGDVPEGYKVSRKEKRNFPLILESPSPNQTSLYFCASSKGLFFGSGTQLSVL.